This T cell receptor (beta chain) comes out of a study of cytomegalovirus exposure and HLA in healthy donors. Trimming removed 4 bases from V and 0 bases from J, with 17 bases in between. Germline V lookup: CDR1 SGHKS, CDR2 YYEKEE (reference sequence). This CDR3 spans 16 amino acids. The protocol was immunoSEQ multiplex PCR, while the TCRdb copy is restricted to in-frame clones and leaves out a portion. The sample lists around 220,000 clones, approximately 86% occurring once. This clonotype was obtained from a woman in her late teens or twenties in good health and CMV-seronegative. This rearrangement joins TRBV5-5 to TRBJ2-7; a possible D gene is TRBD1 (6 bases). Sequenced material: PBMCs. CDR3 in DNA: TGTGCCAGCAGCCCGTCGGACAGCTTGAGCTCCTACGAGCAGTACTTC. Translation: CASSPSDSLSSYEQYF.